Only a few counts were recorded for the clone carrying this T cell receptor (beta chain). The data derive from a study of long-term antiretroviral therapy in people with HIV. Sequencing used immunoSEQ v3.0 at survey level. TCRdb keeps only in-frame clones here, not all; method: immunoSEQ multiplex PCR. The data show roughly 8,500 clones, with roughly 80% seen just once and about 15% held by the top ten. The V and J ends lost 6 bases and 3 bases respectively, with 8 bases between them. CDR3 length equals 12 residues. Germline CDR1 is SQVTM and CDR2 is ANQGSEA. The TCR comes from a man aged 40-49 years with HIV. Sequenced here: unsorted PBMCs, sampled 2.5 to 2.7 years before starting antiretroviral therapy. The gene calls are TRBV29-1 and TRBJ2-2; unclear D gene. Written as DNA, the CDR3 is TGCAGCGTGCCAGTTGACACCGGGGAGCTGTTTTTT. The encoded protein is CSVPVDTGELFF.